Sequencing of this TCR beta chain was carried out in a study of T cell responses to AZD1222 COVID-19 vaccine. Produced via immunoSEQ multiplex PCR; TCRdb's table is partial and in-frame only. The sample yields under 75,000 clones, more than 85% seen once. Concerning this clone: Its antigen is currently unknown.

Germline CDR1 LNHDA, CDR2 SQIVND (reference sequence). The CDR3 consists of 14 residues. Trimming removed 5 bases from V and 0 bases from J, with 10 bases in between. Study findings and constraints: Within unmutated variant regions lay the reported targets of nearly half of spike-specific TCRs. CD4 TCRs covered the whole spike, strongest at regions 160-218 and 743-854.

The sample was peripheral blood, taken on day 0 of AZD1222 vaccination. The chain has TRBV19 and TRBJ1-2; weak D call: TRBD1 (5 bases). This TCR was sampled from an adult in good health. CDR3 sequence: CASSPAGSNYGYTF. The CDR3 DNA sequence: TGTGCCAGTAGTCCCGCAGGGTCTAACTATGGCTACACCTTC.